This record covers a single T cell receptor (beta chain). The antigen it binds to is not known. Base qualities are not recorded, but no much larger clone differs from it by a single base. TCRbeta CDR3 regions were amplified from genomic DNA using the immunoSEQ Assay, a bias-controlled multiplex PCR. Per the original workflow: The number of nucleated cells in each sample was estimated from the amplification of reference gene primers within the assay. To quantify the absolute abundance of each unique TCRbeta CDR3 rearrangement, sequence reads were collapsed and filtered. Productive Simpson clonality was computed per sample as the square root of Simpson's diversity index over productive rearrangements. TCRdb took this table from immuneACCESS and kept in-frame rearrangements with V and J called. Such tables lack part of the clones; where checked against another copy, unresolved V genes explain under half of the gap, and the rest is unexplained. The DNA gave D and trimming, while V, J and clone size come from that table. This sample holds about 320,000 clones; almost 85% were observed only once. The ten largest clonotypes hold 7.2% of the sample.

The data stem from a study of blood T cell repertoires in COVID-19 (dated by TCRdb to the early 2020s). About the study as a whole: The collaborator samples originated in the United States, Italy and Spain and spanned the acute and convalescent phases of COVID-19. The prospective study material was composed of cDNA or gDNA derived from T cells, B-cell-depleted T cells, or PBMCs. The dataset comprised deeply sampled blood TCRbeta repertoires from subjects exposed to, actively infected with, or recovered from COVID-19. The repertoires were released in a freely available public database meant as a resource for research on the immune response to SARS-CoV-2. The samples were drawn from the first 160 participants of the ongoing ImmuneRACE study and from more than 1,000 subjects provided by 6 global collaborators. Sample metadata almost always included a de-identified subject ID, COVID-19 status, age in years and sex. Where available, HLA class I and class II types were obtained from metadata supplied by the sample provider rather than from assay-based typing.

Whole blood was collected in K2EDTA tubes by collaborating institutions according to the institutions' own protocols. Collaborator samples were shipped for TCRbeta analysis as frozen whole blood, isolated PBMCs, or DNA extracted from either sample type. The research as a whole found: Clinical and demographic metadata were provided uncurated, with the amount varying by source and participant.

The sample comprised peripheral blood. The TCR sequence derives from a human donor in a cohort sampled during active COVID-19.

DNA sequence: TGTGCCAGCAGCCAAGACAGGGGAGTTGATCAGCCCCAGCATTTT. This encodes CASSQDRGVDQPQHF. The chain links TRBV3-1 (or the pseudogene TRBV3-2) with TRBJ1-5; the best D guess is TRBD1, with 6 bases matching. V drops 0 bases and J drops 5 bases, leaving 11 bases in between. The germline V gene (reference sequence) yields LGHDT for CDR1 and YNNKEL for CDR2. There are 15 amino acids in the CDR3, from cysteine to phenylalanine inclusive. The read is trimmed to its CDR3 DNA, 45 bases read in frame from base 1.